This paragraph covers one TCR beta chain sequence. Its specificity is unknown. The data were obtained in a study of identical twins. Only healthy Caucasians were enrolled as donors. Notes on the study in general: Out-of-frame alpha sequences shared by twins showed excess low generation probability. The presence of invariant MAIT and iNKT cells could partly confound analyses of zero-insertion sequences. Carriage of fewer insertions was seen in abundant cord blood beta clonotypes, whereas memory repertoires showed none.

Germline trimming cut 6 bases from V and 6 bases from J; bases unmatched to any gene: 17. Germline lookup yields CDR1 DFQATT and CDR2 SNEGSKA (reference sequence). There are 16 residues in the CDR3. A single record per CDR3 protein comes from TCRdb applying MiXCR to the 5' RACE reads. The table includes some 570,000 distinct CDR3 sequences, 20% to 25% detected once. Another study also made use of these data, one on yellow fever vaccine responses in identical twins.

J is TRBJ2-3 and V is TRBV20-1, with 8 nucleotides matching TRBD1. The TCR originated in a woman between 18 and 30 years old in good health. The specimen sequenced was CD4+ T cells sorted from blood. The CDR3 sequence: CSAPAGQGGGMDTQYF. The CDR3 DNA reads TGCAGTGCCCCGGCCGGACAGGGTGGTGGTATGGATACGCAGTATTTT.